The rows below give T cell receptor beta chains drawn from one sample of a study of cytomegalovirus exposure and HLA in healthy donors. Assay used: immunoSEQ multiplex PCR; TCRdb lists only in-frame clones, some missing. The data contain some 220,000 clones, roughly 81% of them singletons. The material sequenced was PBMCs. All receptors derive from a girl aged 2 to 9 in good health and CMV-seronegative. Both conserved end residues are part of each CDR3. Each record gives: V gene, J gene, D gene, clone size, CDR3 DNA, CDR3 protein. A D gene is named only where the DNA matches it firmly. Rows give clone size only sometimes, using once, few, many, or a class for an expanded clone.

TRBV12-5	TRBJ2-5	TRBD1	-	TGTGCTAGTGGTTTGGGGACAGGGGGCGGTGAGACCCAGTACTTC	CASGLGTGGGETQYF
TRBV5-6	TRBJ2-2	-	-	TGTGCCAGCAGCTTGGGCCAGGGTGGGCTAAGGAACACCGGGGAGCTGTTTTTT	CASSLGQGGLRNTGELFF
TRBV19	TRBJ2-1	TRBD1	-	TGTGCCAGTAGTATCCCGCCGGCAGGGGGCGTTTACAATGAGCAGTTCTTC	CASSIPPAGGVYNEQFF
TRBV7-8	TRBJ2-3	TRBD2	once	TGTGCCAGCAGCTTAGCATACGGACTAGCGGGGGGCCGGGCAGATACGCAGTATTTT	CASSLAYGLAGGRADTQYF
TRBV6-1	TRBJ1-1	-	-	TGTGCCATCGGTAAGCCGGACTTTCCTGAAGCTTTCTTT	CAIGKPDFPEAFF
TRBV29-1	TRBJ1-2	TRBD1	once	TGCAGCGTGGGTCCGGGACAGGGGCGACATGGCTACACCTTC	CSVGPGQGRHGYTF
TRBV4-1	TRBJ1-6	-	-	TGCGCCAGCAGCCAAGGGAAGGACATGATCTATTCACCCCTCCACTTT	CASSQGKDMIYSPLHF
TRBV28	TRBJ2-7	-	-	TGTGCCAGCAGCTACGGCGGGTACGAGCAGTACTTC	CASSYGGYEQYF
TRBV11-2	TRBJ1-1	-	-	TGTGCCAGCAGTTCGTCGGGGGGGACTGAAGCTTTCTTT	CASSSSGGTEAFF
TRBV6-1	TRBJ2-2	-	once	TGTGCCAGCCTCCGGGACTGGCGGACCGTCCGGGAGCTGTTTTTT	CASLRDWRTVRELFF
TRBV6-1	TRBJ2-2	-	-	TGTGCCAGCAGTTTGGACATTTACACCGGGGAGCTGTTTTTT	CASSLDIYTGELFF
TRBV15	TRBJ2-5	TRBD2	-	TGTGCCACCAGGACTAGCGGGAGTAGGGAGACCCAGTACTTC	CATRTSGSRETQYF
TRBV11-3	TRBJ2-2	-	-	TGTGCCAGCAGCTTGACAGGGAGGACCGGGGAGCTGTTTTTT	CASSLTGRTGELFF
TRBV4-2	TRBJ2-2	-	once	TGTGCCAGCAGCCAAGAGAAGACAGCTTCGAACACCGGGGAGCTGTTTTTT	CASSQEKTASNTGELFF
TRBV7-6	TRBJ2-7	TRBD2	-	TGTGCCAGCAGCGGAACTAGCGGCACCTACGAGCAGTACTTC	CASSGTSGTYEQYF
TRBV9	TRBJ2-1	-	-	TGTGCCAGCAGCGGAGGAGGGTTCATACCCCTCAATGAGCAGTTCTTC	CASSGGGFIPLNEQFF
TRBV7-2	TRBJ2-3	TRBD2	-	TGTGCCAGCAGCTTAGAGGGTAGCGGGAGAGCCGCAGATACGCAGTATTTT	CASSLEGSGRAADTQYF
TRBV6-5	TRBJ2-2	-	-	TGTGCCAGCAGTGCGCGGGCAAACACCGGGGAGCTGTTTTTT	CASSARANTGELFF
TRBV7-9	TRBJ1-1	TRBD1	-	TGTGCCAGTGCAGGGGGGATGAACACTGAAGCTTTCTTT	CASAGGMNTEAFF
TRBV7-2	TRBJ1-1	-	-	TGTGCCAGCAGCTTAGGACTCCTGAACACTGAAGCTTTCTTT	CASSLGLLNTEAFF
TRBV2	TRBJ1-2	TRBD1	-	TGTGCCAGCAGTGAAGTCCGGACAGGGGGCGTTGGCTACACCTTC	CASSEVRTGGVGYTF
TRBV7-9	TRBJ1-4	-	-	TGTGCCAGCAGCTCCGGGGGGGGACGCACTAATGAAAAACTGTTTTTT	CASSSGGGRTNEKLFF
TRBV5-4	TRBJ2-3	-	-	TGTGCCAGCAGCTTGGGTCGGGGAGAGCGGGATACGCAGTATTTT	CASSLGRGERDTQYF
TRBV30	TRBJ2-1	TRBD1	-	TGTGCCTGGAGGTACGGGACAGGTACTTACAATGAGCAGTTCTTC	CAWRYGTGTYNEQFF
TRBV27	TRBJ2-3	TRBD2	-	TGTGCCAGCACTCCTAGCGGGCGAGATACGCAGTATTTT	CASTPSGRDTQYF
TRBV6-5	TRBJ1-1	TRBD1	-	TGTGCCAGCAGTTGGGCTCCAACAGGGGACTTGCCTGAAGCTTTCTTT	CASSWAPTGDLPEAFF
TRBV6-5	TRBJ1-3	-	-	TGTGCCAGCAGTTACGGAGGACCCGCTGCTGGAAACACCATATATTTT	CASSYGGPAAGNTIYF
TRBV6-5	TRBJ1-2	-	-	TGTGCCAGCCTCTCGGGCGAGGGCTACTATGGCTACACCTTC	CASLSGEGYYGYTF
TRBV20-1	TRBJ2-1	-	-	TGCAGTGCGCACAGGGCAGCTGAGCAGTTCTTC	CSAHRAAEQFF
TRBV19	TRBJ2-1	TRBD2	-	TGTGCCAGTAGTATAGGGGGTGTCCTAGCGGGAGTTGAGCAGTTCTTC	CASSIGGVLAGVEQFF
TRBV5-1	TRBJ1-2	TRBD1	few	TGCGCCAGCAGCTTGGCAGGGGGCTATGGCTACACCTTC	CASSLAGGYGYTF
TRBV4-1	TRBJ2-1	TRBD2	-	TGCGCCAGCAGCCGACTAGCGCACAACAATGAGCAGTTCTTC	CASSRLAHNNEQFF
TRBV10-3	TRBJ1-1	TRBD1	few	TGTGCCATCAGTCCGGGACAGTACACTGAAGCTTTCTTT	CAISPGQYTEAFF
TRBV25-1	TRBJ2-3	-	-	TGTGCCAGCAGTGGACTGCGGGACGGGGTCACAGATACGCAGTATTTT	CASSGLRDGVTDTQYF
TRBV5-1	TRBJ1-1	-	-	TGCGCCAGCAGCCGGGAAGGAGGTCGCACTGAAGCTTTCTTT	CASSREGGRTEAFF
TRBV10-3	TRBJ2-1	-	-	TGTGCCATCAGTGAACCGGGACGGGGGAGCAATGAGCAGTTCTTC	CAISEPGRGSNEQFF
TRBV6-1	TRBJ2-1	TRBD1	-	TGTGCCAGCAGTGACGGTCAGGGGGAGTTCTTC	CASSDGQGEFF